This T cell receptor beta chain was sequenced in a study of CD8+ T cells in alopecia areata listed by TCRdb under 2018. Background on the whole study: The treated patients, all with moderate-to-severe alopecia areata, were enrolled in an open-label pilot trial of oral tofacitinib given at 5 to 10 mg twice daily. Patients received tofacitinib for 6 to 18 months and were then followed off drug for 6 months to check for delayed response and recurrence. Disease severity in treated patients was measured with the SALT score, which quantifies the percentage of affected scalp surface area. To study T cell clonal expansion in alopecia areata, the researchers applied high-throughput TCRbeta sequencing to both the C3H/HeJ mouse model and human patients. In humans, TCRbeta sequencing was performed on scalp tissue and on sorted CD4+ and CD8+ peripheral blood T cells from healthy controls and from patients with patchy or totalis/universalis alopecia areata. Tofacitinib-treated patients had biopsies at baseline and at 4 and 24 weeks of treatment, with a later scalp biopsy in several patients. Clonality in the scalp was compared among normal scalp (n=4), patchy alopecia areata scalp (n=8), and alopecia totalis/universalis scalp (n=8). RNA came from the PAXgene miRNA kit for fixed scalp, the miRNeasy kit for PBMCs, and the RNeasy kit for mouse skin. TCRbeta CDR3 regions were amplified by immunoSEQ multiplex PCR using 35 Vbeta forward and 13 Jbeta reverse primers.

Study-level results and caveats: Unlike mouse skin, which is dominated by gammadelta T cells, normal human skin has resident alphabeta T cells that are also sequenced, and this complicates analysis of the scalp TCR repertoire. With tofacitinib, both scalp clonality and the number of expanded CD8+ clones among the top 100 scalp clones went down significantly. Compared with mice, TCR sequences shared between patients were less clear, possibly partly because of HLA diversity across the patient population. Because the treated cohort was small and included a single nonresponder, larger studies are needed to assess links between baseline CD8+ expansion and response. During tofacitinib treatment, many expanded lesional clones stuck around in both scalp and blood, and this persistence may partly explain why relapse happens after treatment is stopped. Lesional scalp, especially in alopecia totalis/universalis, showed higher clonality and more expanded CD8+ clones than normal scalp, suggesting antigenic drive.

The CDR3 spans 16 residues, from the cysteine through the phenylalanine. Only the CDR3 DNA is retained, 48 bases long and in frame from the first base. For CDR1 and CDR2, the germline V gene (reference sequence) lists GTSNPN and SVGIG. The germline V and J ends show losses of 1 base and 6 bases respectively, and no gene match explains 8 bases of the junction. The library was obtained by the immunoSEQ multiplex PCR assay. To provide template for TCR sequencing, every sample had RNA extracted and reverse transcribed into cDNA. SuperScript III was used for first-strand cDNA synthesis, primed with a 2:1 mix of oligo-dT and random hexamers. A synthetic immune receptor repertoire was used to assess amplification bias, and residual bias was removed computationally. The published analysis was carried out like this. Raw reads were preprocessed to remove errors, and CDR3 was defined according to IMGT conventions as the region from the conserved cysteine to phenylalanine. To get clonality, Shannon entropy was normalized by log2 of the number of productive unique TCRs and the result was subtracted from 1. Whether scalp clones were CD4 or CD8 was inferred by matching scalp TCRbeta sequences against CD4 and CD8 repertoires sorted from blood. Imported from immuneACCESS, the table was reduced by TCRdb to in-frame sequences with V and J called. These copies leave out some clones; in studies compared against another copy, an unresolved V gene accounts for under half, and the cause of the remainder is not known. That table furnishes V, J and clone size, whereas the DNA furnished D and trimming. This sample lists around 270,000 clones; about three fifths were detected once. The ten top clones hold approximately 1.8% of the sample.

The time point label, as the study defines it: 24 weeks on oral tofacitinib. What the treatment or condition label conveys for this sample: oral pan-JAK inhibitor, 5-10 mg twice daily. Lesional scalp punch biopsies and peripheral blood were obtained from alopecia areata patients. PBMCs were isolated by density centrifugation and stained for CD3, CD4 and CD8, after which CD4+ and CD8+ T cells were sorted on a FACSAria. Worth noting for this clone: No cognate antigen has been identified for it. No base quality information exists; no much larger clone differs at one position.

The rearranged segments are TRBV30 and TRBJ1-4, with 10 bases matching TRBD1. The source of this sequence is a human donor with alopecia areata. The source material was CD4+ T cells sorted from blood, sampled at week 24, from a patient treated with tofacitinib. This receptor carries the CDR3 CAWSARRGTGDEKLFF. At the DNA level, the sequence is TGTGCCTGGAGTGCCCGCCGCGGGACAGGGGATGAAAAACTGTTTTTT.